This T cell receptor beta chain derives from a study of shared clonotypes between healthy human individuals. Some 28,000 T cell genomes (about 0.2 ug DNA) went into each sorted-subset replicate. Libraries were prepared by immunoSEQ multiplex PCR; TCRdb keeps only in-frame clonotypes and omits some of them. The sample has 2 million to 2.5 million clones, just under 95% seen once. With 0 bases clipped from V and 7 bases from J, the junction kept 2 bases outside the gene matches. CDR1 LNHNV and CDR2 YYDKDF come from the germline V gene (reference sequence). The CDR3 loop spans 13 amino acids. The sequence was obtained from a man younger than 35 in good health. Some clones in this sample may be carry-over from other donors' samples. The chain combines TRBV15 with TRBJ1-1; TRBD1 matches at 7 bases. Sequencing used naive CD4+ T cells from PBMCs. Noted subset: CD45RA+ positively selected. The CDR3 loop reads CATSRDWDSEAFF. CDR3 DNA: TGTGCCACCAGCAGAGATTGGGACAGTGAAGCTTTCTTT. The whole variable domain, remainder taken from reference TRBV15 and TRBJ1-1, is DAMVIQNPRYQVTQFGKPVTLSCSQTLNHNVMYWYQQKSSQAPKLLFHYYDKDFNNEADTPDNFQSRRPNTSFCFLDIRSPGLGDTAMYLCATSRDWDSEAFFGQGTRLTVV.